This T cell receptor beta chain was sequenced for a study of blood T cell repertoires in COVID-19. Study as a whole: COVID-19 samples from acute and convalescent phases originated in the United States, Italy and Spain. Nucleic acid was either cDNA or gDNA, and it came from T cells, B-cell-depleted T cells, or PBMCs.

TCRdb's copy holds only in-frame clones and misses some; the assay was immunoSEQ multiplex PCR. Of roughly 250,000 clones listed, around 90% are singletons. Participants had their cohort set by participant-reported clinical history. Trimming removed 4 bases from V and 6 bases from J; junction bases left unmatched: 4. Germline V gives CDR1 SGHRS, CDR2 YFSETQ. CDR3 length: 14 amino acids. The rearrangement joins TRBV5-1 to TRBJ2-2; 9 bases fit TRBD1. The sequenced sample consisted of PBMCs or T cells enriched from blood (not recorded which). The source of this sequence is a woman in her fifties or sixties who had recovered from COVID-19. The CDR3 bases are TGCGCCAGCAGCCCCACAGGGGGCGCCGGGGAGCTGTTTTTT. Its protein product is CASSPTGGAGELFF.